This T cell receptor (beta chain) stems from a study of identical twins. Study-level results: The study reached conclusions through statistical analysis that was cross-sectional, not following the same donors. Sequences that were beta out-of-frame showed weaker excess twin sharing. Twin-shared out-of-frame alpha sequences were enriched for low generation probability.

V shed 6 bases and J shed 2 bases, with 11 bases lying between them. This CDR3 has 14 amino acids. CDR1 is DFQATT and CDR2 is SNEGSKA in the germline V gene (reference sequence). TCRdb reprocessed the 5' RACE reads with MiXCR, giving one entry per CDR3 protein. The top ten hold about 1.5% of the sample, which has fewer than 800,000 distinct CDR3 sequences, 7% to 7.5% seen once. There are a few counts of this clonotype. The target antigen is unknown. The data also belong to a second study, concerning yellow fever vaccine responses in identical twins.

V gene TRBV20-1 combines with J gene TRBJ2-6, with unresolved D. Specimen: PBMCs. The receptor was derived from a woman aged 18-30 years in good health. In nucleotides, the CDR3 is TGCAGTGCCAAAAGTGGAACTGGGGCCAACGTCCTGACTTTC. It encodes CSAKSGTGANVLTF.